This is a list of T cell receptor beta chains from one sample in a study of blood T cell repertoires in COVID-19. Assay: immunoSEQ multiplex PCR; the TCRdb copy retains only in-frame clones and omits some. The table lists 300,000 to 350,000 clones, over 70% of them singletons. Sequencing was done on a sample of peripheral blood. The receptors derive from a man younger than 40 with active or convalescent COVID-19. Both conserved end residues are part of each CDR3. Each record gives: V gene, J gene, CDR3 length, clone size, D gene, CDR3 DNA, CDR3 protein. D genes are given only for firm matches. Size is omitted from some rows. Given values are once, few, many or a class for expanded clones.

>TRBV6-6|TRBJ2-6|15|.|.
TGTGCCAGCAGTTACGAGGGCTCTGGGGCCAACGTCCTGACTTTC
CASSYEGSGANVLTF
>TRBV19|TRBJ1-5|14|.|TRBD1
TGTGCCAGTAGATACAGGGGATCGGGTCAGCCCCAGCATTTT
CASRYRGSGQPQHF
>TRBV11-3|TRBJ2-3|15|.|.
TGTGCCAGCAACAGCGGGCGGGGTTTTGAGGATACGCAGTATTTT
CASNSGRGFEDTQYF
>TRBV4-1|TRBJ2-7|19|once|TRBD2
TGCGCCAGCAGCCAAGTCCGGTCAGGACTAGCGGGAGGTAGTTACGAGCAGTACTTC
CASSQVRSGLAGGSYEQYF
>TRBV5-5|TRBJ2-1|11|few|.
TGTGCCAGCAGCCACGAGAATGAGCAGTTCTTC
CASSHENEQFF
>TRBV7-8|TRBJ2-7|13|.|.
TGTGCCAGCAGCTTACCCTCGCCCGGTGGGCAGTACTTC
CASSLPSPGGQYF
>TRBV27|TRBJ1-2|16|few|.
TGTGCCAGCCTCCCGAGCGGAGCTACCCCTAACTATGGCTACACCTTC
CASLPSGATPNYGYTF
>TRBV28|TRBJ2-3|14|.|TRBD1
TGTGCCAGCAGTTTGAGGACAGGGCCAGATACGCAGTATTTT
CASSLRTGPDTQYF
>TRBV4-1|TRBJ1-5|16|.|.
TGCGCCAGCAGCCAATCTGGGCAGAATAGCAATCAGCCCCAGCATTTT
CASSQSGQNSNQPQHF
>TRBV10-3|TRBJ2-3|13|.|.
TGTGCCATCAGTGAACCTACCACAGATACGCAGTATTTT
CAISEPTTDTQYF
>TRBV16|TRBJ1-1|10|.|TRBD1
TGTGCCTCAGGGGGGACTGAAGCTTTCTTT
CASGGTEAFF
>TRBV7-6|TRBJ1-4|11|.|.
TGTGCCAGCAGCGGGGGGAGAAAACTGTTTTTT
CASSGGRKLFF
>TRBV7-3|TRBJ2-1|15|.|.
TGTGCCAGCAGCCCCCCGGGGGGCTCATGGAATGAGCAGTTCTTC
CASSPPGGSWNEQFF
>TRBV11-2|TRBJ2-7|16|.|.
TGTGCCAGCAGCTCTACCCGTACCGGGACAACGGAAGAGCAGTACTTC
CASSSTRTGTTEEQYF
>TRBV7-2|TRBJ1-1|15|once|.
TGTGCCAGCAGCAACGGCGGGGCCGCGAACACTGAAGCTTTCTTT
CASSNGGAANTEAFF
>TRBV6-1|TRBJ2-7|16|.|.
TGTGCCAGCAGTGACGAGGGAGGAGGCCGCTCCTACGAGCAGTACTTC
CASSDEGGGRSYEQYF
>TRBV14|TRBJ1-1|13|.|.
TGTGCCAGCAGCCCCCGAGGGTACACTGAAGCTTTCTTT
CASSPRGYTEAFF
>TRBV28|TRBJ2-5|11|.|.
TGTGCCAGCTTTAATCGGGAGACCCAGTACTTC
CASFNRETQYF
>TRBV27|TRBJ1-6|17|.|TRBD1
TGTGCCAGCAGTCTAGGGACAGGGTGGTCCTATAATTCACCCCTCCACTTT
CASSLGTGWSYNSPLHF
>TRBV6-5|TRBJ2-7|12|.|.
TGTGCCAGCACCGGGGTTGCCTACGAGCAGTACTTC
CASTGVAYEQYF
>TRBV5-6|TRBJ2-5|17|once|TRBD2
TGTGCCAGCAGCTCACCCGCCGGGACTAGCGGCCAAGAGACCCAGTACTTC
CASSSPAGTSGQETQYF
>TRBV5-4|TRBJ2-6|17|.|TRBD2
TGTGCCAGCAGCGCGCTAGCGGGGCCTTCTGGGGCCAACGTCCTGACTTTC
CASSALAGPSGANVLTF
>TRBV21-1|TRBJ1-1|16|.|.
TGTGCCAGCACACCTAGGAGGACCTCCCTGGGGACTGAAGCTTTCTTT
CASTPRRTSLGTEAFF
>TRBV7-8|TRBJ1-5|15|.|TRBD1
TGTGCCAGCAGCCGTGACAGGGTAGGCAATCAGCCCCAGCATTTT
CASSRDRVGNQPQHF
>TRBV30|TRBJ1-5|14|.|.
TGTGCCTGGAGTATACTCGGGTTCGGCCAGCCCCAGCATTTT
CAWSILGFGQPQHF
>TRBV7-2|TRBJ1-5|14|.|TRBD1
TGTGCCAGCAGCTTAGGACAGGGCATCGAGCCCCAGCATTTT
CASSLGQGIEPQHF
>TRBV27|TRBJ2-1|14|.|.
TGTGCCAGCAGGAGGACTTTCTCCTACAATGAGCAGTTCTTC
CASRRTFSYNEQFF
>TRBV3-1/TRBV3-2|TRBJ1-5|16|.|TRBD1
TGTGCCAGCAGCCAGGGGACAGGGTACGGGAATCAGCCCCAGCATTTT
CASSQGTGYGNQPQHF